These 4 T cell receptor beta chains originate from one sample sequenced in a study of blood T cell repertoires in COVID-19 (TCRdb year 2020). Library preparation was by the immunoSEQ multiplex PCR assay. TCRdb took over this immuneACCESS table, retaining in-frame rearrangements with V and J assigned. Such tables are incomplete; in checked studies, under half of the missing clones stem from an unresolved V gene, and the remainder is unexplained. In all, the sample holds around 170,000 clones, and approximately 89% of those were seen once. Clones ranked in the top ten supply roughly 4.2% of the sample. Sequenced material: peripheral blood. The source of these receptors is a woman in her twenties or thirties with acute or convalescent COVID-19.

The chain's CDR3 is CASSLAAGPKNIQYF. CDR3 DNA: TGTGCCAGCAGCTTGGCCGCGGGACCCAAAAACATTCAGTACTTC. The genes are TRBV5-6 and TRBJ2-4; D might be TRBD2 (6 bases). This CDR3 is 15 amino acids long. V was cut by 0 bases and J by 2 bases, with 9 bases left in between. Germline assignment: CDR1 SGHDT and CDR2 YYEEEE.

The chain employs TRBV28 and TRBJ1-1; D is uncertain. Trimming took 7 bases from V and 0 from J, leaving 15 bases between them. Germline values: CDR1 MDHEN, CDR2 SYDVKM. This CDR3 has 15 residues. The CDR3 here is CASTNPGTMNTEAFF. Here the CDR3 DNA reads TGTGCCAGCACCAATCCAGGCACAATGAACACTGAAGCTTTCTTT.

V is TRBV28 and J is TRBJ2-2; TRBD2 matches 11 bases. The germline CDR1 and CDR2 sequences are MDHEN and SYDVKM. There are 15 residues in the CDR3. The V gene end was trimmed by 9 bases and the J gene end by 8 bases; junction bases not matched to a gene: 11. CDR3 bases: TGTGCCAGGAAACTAGCGGGAGCCCCTGGTGGGGAGCTGTTTTTT. This codes for CARKLAGAPGGELFF.

The V call is TRBV28, the J call TRBJ1-2, with D perhaps matching TRBD1 (6 bases). The CDR3 is 13 residues long. CDR1 MDHEN and CDR2 SYDVKM come from the germline V gene. V was cut by 10 bases and J by 0 bases, with 12 bases left in between. The CDR3 nucleotides are TGTGCCACCCGGGACACTGCTAACTATGGCTACACCTTC. It yields the protein CATRDTANYGYTF.